The T cell receptor beta chain under discussion was sequenced for a study of T cells expressing NK-cell markers (TCRdb year 2020). A note on the overall study: Three sorted T-cell subsets (CD3+CD56+NKG2C+, CD3+CD56+NKG2C- and CD3+CD56-NKG2C+) from about 8 donors had their TCR beta-chain repertoires profiled. The eight sequenced donors were randomly selected healthy volunteers, three men and five women. Seven of the eight sequenced donors were HCMV-seropositive and one was HCMV-seronegative. Libraries were sequenced as 2 x 150 bp reads on Illumina HiSeq 2000/2500, MiSeq or NextSeq.

To note about this clonotype: The specificity of this receptor is unknown.

From the cysteine through the phenylalanine, the CDR3 covers 15 amino acids. DNA was not recorded. CDR1 is given as LGHDT and CDR2 as YNNKEL, both from the germline V gene (reference sequence). HCMV-specific IgG was detected in serum with a commercial ELISA kit to determine HCMV serostatus. Peripheral blood mononuclear cells were isolated from blood by Ficoll density gradient centrifugation. Data came from an Illumina HiSeq 2000. TCR beta cDNA libraries were prepared using 5'RACE template switching, which introduced a universal primer site and unique molecular identifiers. cDNA synthesis was primed from the TCR beta constant segment and was followed by two successive PCR amplification steps. The published analysis was carried out like this. MIGEC handled demultiplexing of the reads and grouping by UMI, while MiTCR was used to assemble and quantify clonotypes. To exclude erroneous sequences, any TCR cDNA sequence not supported by at least two reads was discarded. The tcR package was used for downstream repertoire analysis, with clonotypes matched between fractions based on CDR3 nucleotide sequence plus V segment. VDJmatch was used to annotate antigen specificity against VDJdb, with one amino acid substitution in CDR3 permitted. TCRdb reprocessed the sequencing reads and holds a single record per CDR3 protein sequence, with no DNA. Clone size and V and J calls follow TCRdb, not the original study. In this sample's table one finds about 160,000 distinct CDR3 sequences. Approximately 17% of the sample comes from the top ten.

Points the paper makes about the study in general: Whether the expanded NKG2C-expressing T cell clones were specific for HCMV antigens was left unclear. In several donors, the dominant CD3+CD56+NKG2C+ clonotypes ranked among the top 10 CD8+ clonotypes, making up roughly 1.0-7.5% of CD8+ T cells. Those dominant clonotypes were again the most abundant among CD3+CD56-NKG2C+ cells in a handful of donors, at roughly 28.3-60.1%.

The V and J segments used are TRBV3-1 and TRBJ1-5. Sequenced material: blood T cells: a sorted CD56 or NKG2C T cell subset, CD4+ or CD8+ T cells, or bulk PBMC T cells (not recorded which). The TCR originated in a woman aged 18 to 75 in good health. The CDR3 protein: CASSQDPGRNQPQHF.